This T cell receptor beta chain stems from a study of identical twins. TCRdb recomputed calls from the 5' RACE reads with MiXCR, one row per CDR3 protein. The sample has fewer than 250,000 distinct CDR3 sequences, approximately 7% seen once; the top ten hold roughly 3.6%. At least ten counts were recorded for this clonotype. The same sample was also used in a study of yellow fever vaccine responses in identical twins.

The TCR comes from a young woman in good health. Material: memory (CD45RO+) T cells sorted from blood.

This CDR3 reads CASSPHQETQYF. CDR3 nucleotide sequence: TGTGCCAGCAGCCCACACCAAGAGACCCAGTACTTC. The V call is TRBV7-9, the J call TRBJ2-5, with unresolved D. Germline lookup yields CDR1 SEHNR and CDR2 FQNEAQ (reference sequence). CDR3 length: 12 amino acids. Trimming removed 5 bases from V and 0 bases from J, with 4 bases in between. Combining the CDR3 with reference TRBV7-9 and TRBJ2-5 gives the whole variable domain DTGVSQNPRHKITKRGQNVTFRCDPISEHNRLYWYRQTLGQGPEFLTYFQNEAQLEKSRLLSDRFSAERPKGSFSTLEIQRTEQGDSAMYLCASSPHQETQYFGPGTRLLVL.